Each of the 17 T cell receptor beta chains below was sequenced from the same sample in a study of T cell changes during pregnancy in multiple sclerosis. Assay used: immunoSEQ multiplex PCR; TCRdb lists only in-frame clones, some missing. The sample consists of 55,000 to 75,000 clones, around 90% of them appearing once. Sequenced material: peripheral blood, taken after pregnancy. The receptors originated from a female donor with multiple sclerosis, enrolled in a pregnancy study.

This clone was counted a few times. The chain couples TRBV5-1 to TRBJ2-1; D is undetermined. This CDR3 has 15 residues. The germline V gene encodes CDR1 SGHRS and CDR2 YFSETQ. V shed 1 base and J shed 2 bases, with 10 bases lying between them. The CDR3 loop reads CASSLSLQTYNEQFF. The CDR3 nucleotides are TGCGCCAGCAGCTTGAGTCTCCAGACCTACAATGAGCAGTTCTTC.

The J gene is TRBJ2-1, the V gene TRBV4-2, with D maybe TRBD2 (5 bases). V dropped 1 base and J dropped 9 bases, with 13 bases sitting between them. Germline CDR1 and CDR2: LGHNA and YNFKEQ. This CDR3 has 14 amino acids. In nucleotides, the CDR3 is TGTGCCAGCAGCCAAGTAGGGATAGAGGGTGAGCAGTTCTTC. Its translation: CASSQVGIEGEQFF.

The chain has TRBV6-5 and TRBJ1-2, with 8 bases that match TRBD1. CDR3 size: 15 residues. Germline trimming cut 5 bases from V and 4 bases from J; bases unmatched to any gene: 9. The V gene's germline CDR1 is MNHEY and CDR2 SVGAGI. This CDR3 is CASSRRTGNSYGYTF. CDR3 bases: TGTGCCAGCAGTCGTCGGACAGGGAATAGCTATGGCTACACCTTC.

The chain employs TRBV10-3 and TRBJ1-1; D ambiguous. Trimming pared 6 bases from V and 0 bases from J, leaving 8 bases between. From germline, CDR1 is ENHRY and CDR2 SYGVKD. The CDR3 has 13 amino acids. The CDR3 protein is CAIRALMNTEAFF. The CDR3 nucleotides read TGTGCCATCAGGGCTTTAATGAACACTGAAGCTTTCTTT.

This clone was seen a handful of times. V usage is TRBV6-5 and J usage is TRBJ2-1; D is possibly TRBD2 (5 bases). The CDR3 has 14 amino acids. The V end was cut by 2 bases, the J end by 8 bases, with 13 bases between. Germline V gene lookup returns CDR1 MNHEY and CDR2 SVGAGI. CDR3: CASSYRLSDDEQFF. CDR3 coding DNA: TGTGCCAGCAGTTACAGACTATCCGACGATGAGCAGTTCTTC.

This chain uses TRBV29-1 with TRBJ2-7; D might be TRBD1 (6 bases). The CDR3 spans 12 residues. Trimming took 8 bases from V and 0 from J, leaving 11 bases between them. The germline gives CDR1 SQVTM, CDR2 ANQGSEA. This CDR3 reads CSIRGGSYEQYF. DNA of the CDR3: TGCAGCATTCGAGGGGGCTCCTACGAGCAGTACTTC.

The chain recombines TRBV5-4 with TRBJ2-3, with 13 bases aligning to TRBD2. CDR3 length equals 18 residues. Germline lookup yields CDR1 SGHNT and CDR2 YYREEE (reference sequence). V lost 0 bases, J lost 0 bases, and 4 bases stayed unmatched. The CDR3 DNA sequence: TGTGCCAGCAGCTTGGAAGGACTAGCGGGGGCTAGCACAGATACGCAGTATTTT. Amino acids: CASSLEGLAGASTDTQYF.

About this clone itself: The sample contains more than one DNA sequence encoding this CDR3. V and J are TRBV11-2 and TRBJ2-1; weak D call: TRBD2 (6 bases). Trimming removed 3 bases from V and 7 bases from J, with 10 bases in between. CDR3 size: 13 residues. CDR1 and CDR2 from the germline V gene are SGHAT and FQNNGV. CDR3 sequence (DNA): TGTGCCAGCAGCTTTACTGGGGGGAATGAGCAGTTCTTC. It codes for CASSFTGGNEQFF.

The V and J genes are TRBV27 and TRBJ2-7, with D perhaps TRBD2 (6 bases). Germline loops: CDR1 MNHEY, CDR2 SMNVEV (reference sequence). V gave up 5 bases and J gave up 2 bases, with 10 bases separating them. The CDR3 has 13 amino acids. The CDR3 DNA follows: TGTGCCAGCAGTCCGACTAGAACCTACGAGCAGTACTTC. Translated: CASSPTRTYEQYF.

The chain is built from TRBV5-1 and TRBJ2-7; 9 nucleotides agree with TRBD1. Germline CDR1 reads SGHRS; CDR2 reads YFSETQ. V trimming: 4 bases; J trimming: 3 bases; junction bases outside the gene matches: 2. The CDR3 is 13 amino acids. CDR3 residues: CASSGGQGYEQYF. In DNA form, the CDR3 reads TGCGCCAGCAGCGGGGGACAGGGCTACGAGCAGTACTTC.

The V gene is TRBV29-1, the J gene TRBJ1-3, with 9 bases lining up with TRBD1. V dropped 6 bases and J dropped 0; count of bases not matched to a gene: 9. The CDR3 is 16 amino acids. Germline lookup yields CDR1 SQVTM and CDR2 ANQGSEA. The CDR3 DNA follows: TGCAGCGTATCATCCCGGGACAGGGACTCTGGAAACACCATATATTTT. Protein sequence: CSVSSRDRDSGNTIYF.

The chain joins TRBV19 to TRBJ2-3; D possibly corresponds to TRBD1 (5 bases). Trimming shortened V by 8 bases and J by 6 bases, and 15 bases separated the two germline ends. The germline gives CDR1 LNHDA, CDR2 SQIVND (reference sequence). The CDR3 totals 13 residues. CDR3 region: CASEPTWGDTQYF. In DNA, the CDR3 is TGTGCCAGTGAACCGACCTGGGGCGATACGCAGTATTTT.

The chain joins TRBV28 to TRBJ1-1; TRBD1 matches 8 bases. Germline V gene data show CDR1 as MDHEN and CDR2 as SYDVKM. With V trimmed by 6 bases and J by 4 bases, 7 bases remained unmatched. The CDR3 spans 14 residues. CDR3 nucleotides: TGTGCCAGCAGGCGTTGGACAGGGTCCACTGAAGCTTTCTTT. This sequence encodes CASRRWTGSTEAFF.

The chain couples TRBV6-1 to TRBJ2-5; possibly TRBD2 for D (6 bases). The V gene's germline CDR1 is MNHNS and CDR2 SASEGT. The V gene lost 4 bases and the J gene lost 4 bases, with 10 bases spanning the gap. The CDR3 extends over 13 amino acids. The CDR3 nucleotides are TGTGCCAGCAGTGTGGGAGGCGGAGAGACCCAGTACTTC. This codes for CASSVGGGETQYF.

The rearrangement joins TRBV5-5 to TRBJ1-1; 7 nucleotides line up with TRBD1. Germline CDR1 and CDR2: SGHKS and YYEKEE (reference sequence). This CDR3 has 14 residues. V dropped 3 bases and J dropped 1; count of bases not matched to a gene: 3. The CDR3 bases are TGTGCCAGCAGCTCAGGGACAGCGAACACTGAAGCTTTCTTT. Translated, it gives CASSSGTANTEAFF.

The rearrangement uses TRBV23-1 and TRBJ2-1, with D uncertain. TRBV23-1 is given ORF status, its function remaining uncertain. V lost 4 bases and J 6 bases, leaving 16 bases between the germline ends. CDR3 length equals 15 residues. CDR3 sequence: CASSPPGSLINEQFF. As DNA, the CDR3 is TGCGCCAGCAGTCCTCCGGGTTCCCTAATCAATGAGCAGTTCTTC.

The chain recombines TRBV6-5 with TRBJ2-3, with a weak D call TRBD2 (5 bases). The CDR3 loop spans 14 amino acids. Trimming left V 5 bases short and J 1 base short, with 10 bases between. The germline gives CDR1 MNHEY, CDR2 SVGAGI. This CDR3 is CASSLALRTDTQYF. In nucleotides, the CDR3 is TGTGCCAGCAGTCTAGCCTTGCGCACAGATACGCAGTATTTT.